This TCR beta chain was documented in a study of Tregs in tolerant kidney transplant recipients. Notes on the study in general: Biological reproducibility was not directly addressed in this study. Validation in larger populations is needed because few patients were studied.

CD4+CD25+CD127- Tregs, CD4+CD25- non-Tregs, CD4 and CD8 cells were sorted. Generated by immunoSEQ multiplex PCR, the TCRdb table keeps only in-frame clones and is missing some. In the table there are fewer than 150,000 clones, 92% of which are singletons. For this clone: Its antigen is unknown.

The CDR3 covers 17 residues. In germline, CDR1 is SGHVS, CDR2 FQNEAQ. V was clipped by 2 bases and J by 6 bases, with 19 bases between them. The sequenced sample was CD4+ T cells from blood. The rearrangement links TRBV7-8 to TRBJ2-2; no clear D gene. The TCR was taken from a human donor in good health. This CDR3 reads CASSLRAAFRLAGELFF. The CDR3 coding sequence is TGTGCCAGCAGCTTACGCGCAGCCTTCAGACTCGCCGGGGAGCTGTTTTTT.